These T cell receptor beta chains were read from a single sample in a study of blood T cell repertoires in COVID-19. Produced via immunoSEQ multiplex PCR; TCRdb's table is partial and in-frame only. The table lists about 24,000 clones, roughly nine tenths of them singletons, with 9% to 10% in the top ten. Sequencing was done on a sample of peripheral blood. These receptors were taken from a man aged 65-85 years with acute or convalescent COVID-19. CDR3s include the opening cysteine and the closing phenylalanine or tryptophan. Fields, in order: clone size, V gene, J gene, D gene, CDR3 protein, CDR3 DNA. A D gene is named only where the DNA matches it firmly. Where a row states a size, it is once, few, many or the class of an expanded clone; other rows omit it.

clone_size: .
v_call: TRBV19
j_call: TRBJ2-3
d_call: .
cdr3_aa: CASRSGLDTQYF
cdr3_nt: TGTGCCAGTAGATCAGGGTTGGATACGCAGTATTTT

clone_size: once
v_call: TRBV13
j_call: TRBJ2-1
d_call: .
cdr3_aa: CASSLRDTYNEQFF
cdr3_nt: TGTGCCAGCAGCCTCCGGGACACCTACAATGAGCAGTTCTTC

clone_size: .
v_call: TRBV5-4
j_call: TRBJ2-7
d_call: TRBD1
cdr3_aa: CASSSMTGNHEQYF
cdr3_nt: TGTGCCAGCAGCTCCATGACAGGGAACCACGAGCAGTACTTC

clone_size: .
v_call: TRBV15
j_call: TRBJ1-1
d_call: .
cdr3_aa: CATSRTENTEAFF
cdr3_nt: TGTGCCACCAGCAGGACAGAGAACACTGAAGCTTTCTTT

clone_size: .
v_call: TRBV28
j_call: TRBJ2-2
d_call: .
cdr3_aa: CASASPGDGPEFF
cdr3_nt: TGTGCCAGCGCTTCCCCGGGAGATGGACCTGAGTTTTTT

clone_size: .
v_call: TRBV5-1
j_call: TRBJ2-2
d_call: TRBD1
cdr3_aa: CASSLGQGYNTGELFF
cdr3_nt: TGCGCCAGCAGCTTGGGACAGGGATATAACACTGGGGAGCTGTTTTTT

clone_size: .
v_call: TRBV19
j_call: TRBJ2-7
d_call: .
cdr3_aa: CASSIGPKSYEQYF
cdr3_nt: TGTGCCAGTAGTATTGGGCCAAAATCCTACGAGCAGTACTTC

clone_size: .
v_call: TRBV19
j_call: TRBJ1-5
d_call: .
cdr3_aa: CASTRVGGLRGDQPQHF
cdr3_nt: TGTGCCAGTACCCGAGTGGGGGGACTAAGAGGGGATCAGCCCCAGCATTTT

clone_size: .
v_call: TRBV9
j_call: TRBJ2-1
d_call: TRBD2
cdr3_aa: CASSTLAGGLNEQFF
cdr3_nt: TGTGCCAGCAGCACACTAGCGGGGGGCCTCAATGAGCAGTTCTTC

clone_size: .
v_call: TRBV4-2
j_call: TRBJ2-2
d_call: .
cdr3_aa: CASSPRFSTGELFF
cdr3_nt: TGTGCCAGCAGCCCGAGATTTAGCACCGGGGAGCTGTTTTTT

clone_size: .
v_call: TRBV11-2
j_call: TRBJ2-7
d_call: TRBD2
cdr3_aa: CASSLAQLSGASSYEQYF
cdr3_nt: TGTGCCAGCAGCTTAGCACAACTTAGCGGGGCCAGCTCCTACGAGCAGTACTTC

clone_size: once
v_call: TRBV6-5
j_call: TRBJ1-3
d_call: .
cdr3_aa: CASSRAGQGGNTIYF
cdr3_nt: TGTGCCAGCAGTCGCGCAGGCCAAGGTGGAAACACCATATATTTT

clone_size: .
v_call: TRBV19
j_call: TRBJ2-3
d_call: .
cdr3_aa: CASSNSGASIRDTQYF
cdr3_nt: TGTGCCAGTAGTAACTCAGGTGCATCTATTAGGGATACGCAGTATTTT

clone_size: once
v_call: TRBV2
j_call: TRBJ2-2
d_call: .
cdr3_aa: CASKVGLPNTGELFF
cdr3_nt: TGTGCCAGCAAGGTCGGACTACCGAACACCGGGGAGCTGTTTTTT

clone_size: .
v_call: TRBV28
j_call: TRBJ2-1
d_call: TRBD2
cdr3_aa: CASSPRLAPYNEQFF
cdr3_nt: TGTGCCAGCAGTCCGCGACTAGCGCCTTACAATGAGCAGTTCTTC

clone_size: .
v_call: TRBV15
j_call: TRBJ2-5
d_call: .
cdr3_aa: CATTVSGASQETQYF
cdr3_nt: TGTGCCACCACGGTCTCAGGGGCCTCACAAGAGACCCAGTACTTC

clone_size: .
v_call: TRBV18
j_call: TRBJ2-1
d_call: .
cdr3_aa: CASSPTQYNEQFF
cdr3_nt: TGTGCCAGCTCACCGACTCAGTACAATGAGCAGTTCTTC

clone_size: .
v_call: TRBV5-6
j_call: TRBJ2-5
d_call: .
cdr3_aa: CASSLGRGRETQYF
cdr3_nt: TGTGCCAGCAGCTTGGGGCGGGGCCGAGAGACCCAGTACTTC

clone_size: .
v_call: TRBV19
j_call: TRBJ2-7
d_call: .
cdr3_aa: CASTAGPPYEQYF
cdr3_nt: TGTGCCAGTACGGCAGGCCCCCCCTACGAGCAGTACTTC

clone_size: .
v_call: TRBV14
j_call: TRBJ2-5
d_call: TRBD1
cdr3_aa: CASSQQGKTGNNQETQYF
cdr3_nt: TGTGCCAGCAGCCAACAAGGAAAGACAGGGAACAACCAAGAGACCCAGTACTTC

clone_size: .
v_call: TRBV6-6
j_call: TRBJ2-7
d_call: TRBD1
cdr3_aa: CASRDRGSSYEQYF
cdr3_nt: TGTGCCAGCAGGGACAGGGGGAGCTCCTACGAGCAGTACTTC

clone_size: .
v_call: TRBV5-6
j_call: TRBJ1-4
d_call: TRBD1
cdr3_aa: CASSPTTGLNEKLFF
cdr3_nt: TGTGCCAGCAGCCCGACGACAGGGCTCAATGAAAAACTGTTTTTT

clone_size: .
v_call: TRBV6-5
j_call: TRBJ1-5
d_call: .
cdr3_aa: CASMLGIPDQPQHF
cdr3_nt: TGTGCCAGCATGCTAGGCATCCCCGATCAGCCCCAGCATTTT

clone_size: .
v_call: TRBV19
j_call: TRBJ1-4
d_call: .
cdr3_aa: CASRLRGVTTNEKLFF
cdr3_nt: TGTGCCAGCCGTCTTCGGGGTGTAACAACTAATGAAAAACTGTTTTTT

clone_size: .
v_call: TRBV19
j_call: TRBJ1-4
d_call: .
cdr3_aa: CASRMTGRATNEKLFF
cdr3_nt: TGTGCCAGTAGAATGACGGGGAGGGCAACTAATGAAAAACTGTTTTTT

clone_size: .
v_call: TRBV5-1
j_call: TRBJ2-6
d_call: .
cdr3_aa: CASSLQDQASGANVLTF
cdr3_nt: TGCGCCAGCAGCTTACAGGATCAGGCTTCTGGGGCCAACGTCCTGACTTTC

clone_size: .
v_call: TRBV25-1
j_call: TRBJ2-2
d_call: TRBD1
cdr3_aa: CASSESPRKTGDTGELFF
cdr3_nt: TGTGCCAGCAGTGAATCCCCTCGGAAAACAGGGGACACCGGGGAGCTGTTTTTT

clone_size: .
v_call: TRBV5-1
j_call: TRBJ2-5
d_call: .
cdr3_aa: CASSLDGRGQETQYF
cdr3_nt: TGCGCCAGCAGCTTGGATGGCAGGGGCCAAGAGACCCAGTACTTC

clone_size: .
v_call: TRBV2
j_call: TRBJ2-5
d_call: TRBD2
cdr3_aa: CASTGLAGALGETQYF
cdr3_nt: TGTGCCAGCACGGGACTAGCGGGAGCTTTGGGGGAGACCCAGTACTTC

clone_size: .
v_call: TRBV5-1
j_call: TRBJ2-2
d_call: TRBD2
cdr3_aa: CASSGTSGGADTGELFF
cdr3_nt: TGCGCCAGCAGCGGGACTAGCGGGGGGGCGGACACCGGGGAGCTGTTTTTT

clone_size: .
v_call: TRBV3-1/TRBV3-2
j_call: TRBJ2-1
d_call: .
cdr3_aa: CASRPTESSYNEQFF
cdr3_nt: TGTGCCAGCAGACCCACAGAGAGTTCCTACAATGAGCAGTTCTTC

clone_size: .
v_call: TRBV10-2
j_call: TRBJ1-4
d_call: TRBD1
cdr3_aa: CASSDLQGRNEKLFF
cdr3_nt: TGCGCCAGCAGTGACCTACAGGGGCGGAATGAAAAACTGTTTTTT

clone_size: .
v_call: TRBV6-1
j_call: TRBJ1-1
d_call: TRBD1
cdr3_aa: CASSGTGGSLNTEAFF
cdr3_nt: TGTGCCAGCAGTGGGACAGGGGGATCTCTGAACACTGAAGCTTTCTTT

clone_size: .
v_call: TRBV7-9
j_call: TRBJ2-3
d_call: .
cdr3_aa: CAVPRGDTQYF
cdr3_nt: TGTGCCGTCCCTCGAGGAGATACGCAGTATTTT

clone_size: .
v_call: TRBV3-1/TRBV3-2
j_call: TRBJ2-7
d_call: TRBD2
cdr3_aa: CASSLGTSGVYEQYF
cdr3_nt: TGTGCCAGCAGCCTCGGGACTAGCGGGGTGTACGAGCAGTACTTC

clone_size: .
v_call: TRBV7-6
j_call: TRBJ1-3
d_call: .
cdr3_aa: CASSLAAPGSGNTIYF
cdr3_nt: TGTGCCAGCAGCTTAGCGGCGCCAGGCTCTGGAAACACCATATATTTT

clone_size: once
v_call: TRBV12-3/TRBV12-4
j_call: TRBJ1-5
d_call: .
cdr3_aa: CATGQSNQPQHF
cdr3_nt: TGTGCCACCGGACAGAGCAATCAGCCCCAGCATTTT

clone_size: .
v_call: TRBV6-5
j_call: TRBJ2-3
d_call: .
cdr3_aa: CASSYFAGMPTDTQYF
cdr3_nt: TGTGCCAGCAGTTACTTCGCGGGGATGCCCACAGATACGCAGTATTTT

clone_size: once
v_call: TRBV7-2
j_call: TRBJ2-3
d_call: TRBD2
cdr3_aa: CASSSGQTDTQYF
cdr3_nt: TGTGCCAGCTCTAGCGGGCAAACAGATACGCAGTATTTT

clone_size: .
v_call: TRBV28
j_call: TRBJ2-7
d_call: .
cdr3_aa: CASSLYEQYF
cdr3_nt: TGTGCCAGCAGCCTCTACGAGCAGTACTTC

clone_size: few
v_call: TRBV5-1
j_call: TRBJ1-1
d_call: TRBD1
cdr3_aa: CASSRDRAATEAFF
cdr3_nt: TGCGCCAGCAGCCGGGACAGGGCGGCCACTGAAGCTTTCTTT

clone_size: .
v_call: TRBV27
j_call: TRBJ1-2
d_call: TRBD1
cdr3_aa: CASTRTGANYGYTF
cdr3_nt: TGTGCCAGCACCCGGACAGGGGCTAACTATGGCTACACCTTC

clone_size: .
v_call: TRBV28
j_call: TRBJ2-3
d_call: TRBD1
cdr3_aa: CASSPGQGPEDTQYF
cdr3_nt: TGTGCCAGCAGTCCCGGACAGGGCCCCGAGGATACGCAGTATTTT

clone_size: .
v_call: TRBV4-1
j_call: TRBJ1-2
d_call: .
cdr3_aa: CASSQIVYYGYTF
cdr3_nt: TGCGCCAGCAGCCAGATAGTTTACTATGGCTACACCTTC